This TCR beta chain was documented in a study of blood T cell repertoires in COVID-19. Study details: The origin of the acute and convalescent COVID-19 samples was the United States, Italy and Spain. T cells, B-cell-depleted T cells, or PBMCs supplied cDNA or gDNA.

The CDR3 is 13 residues long. Germline CDR1 and CDR2: SGHNT and YYREEE (reference sequence). V was pared by 4 bases and J by 0 bases, with 8 bases between. Original analysis: Reference gene primer amplification yielded estimated nucleated cell counts. The table came from immunoSEQ multiplex PCR; TCRdb's copy has only in-frame clones and leaves some out. V, J and clone size are taken as reported in that table, and D and trimming were inferred from the DNA itself. The data contain approximately 210,000 clones, around 92% of them singletons. This chain uses TRBV5-4 with TRBJ2-7; D unresolved. The sequencing sample was made of peripheral blood. The sequence came from a man between 25 and 39 years old with acute or convalescent COVID-19. The CDR3 DNA reads as TGTGCCAGCAGCACGTGGAGCTCCTACGAGCAGTACTTC. It yields the protein CASSTWSSYEQYF. The full variable domain, with the rest looked up from reference TRBV5-4 and TRBJ2-7, is ETGVTQSPTHLIKTRGQQVTLRCSSQSGHNTVSWYQQALGQGPQFIFQYYREEENGRGNFPPRFSGLQFPNYSSELNVNALELDDSALYLCASSTWSSYEQYFGPGTRLTVT.